This TCR beta chain was recovered during a study of blood T cell repertoires in COVID-19. About the study: T cells, B-cell-depleted T cells, or PBMCs supplied cDNA or gDNA.

This clone was seen more than once but under ten times. Some clones are missing from TCRdb's copy, which holds only in-frame ones; the method was immunoSEQ multiplex PCR. The data show 380,000 or so clones, roughly 86% seen once. Trimming at V came to 3 bases and at J to 7 bases, leaving 4 bases not matched to a gene. Germline CDR1 SGHNT, CDR2 YYREEE (reference sequence). CDR3 length equals 14 residues. Enrolled through a virtual design, the participants were between 18 and 89 years of age and came from under 30 US areas. Two negative PCRs, clearance, or symptom resolution characterized the recovered Cohort 3 donors.

Sequencing was carried out using PBMCs or T cells enriched from blood (not recorded which). The V gene is TRBV5-4, the J gene TRBJ1-6; 7 bases are a match to TRBD1. This clonotype originated in a man in his thirties or forties who had recovered from COVID-19. The CDR3 spells CASSSGQPNSPLHF. CDR3 coding DNA: TGTGCCAGCAGCTCGGGACAGCCAAATTCACCCCTCCACTTT. The full variable domain, its missing parts supplied by reference TRBV5-4 and TRBJ1-6, is ETGVTQSPTHLIKTRGQQVTLRCSSQSGHNTVSWYQQALGQGPQFIFQYYREEENGRGNFPPRFSGLQFPNYSSELNVNALELDDSALYLCASSSGQPNSPLHFGNGTRLTVT.